The 30 T cell receptor beta chains in this list originate from one sample, sequenced in a study of blood T cells in healthy people across ages. A sample-barcoded 5' primer and a J-beta primer mix were used in a second PCR of roughly 7 to 11 cycles. TCRdb re-called the 5' RACE reads with MiXCR, one entry per CDR3 protein. The table shows roughly 1,700,000 distinct CDR3 sequences, with 28% occurring only once. Sequenced material: blood. These receptor sequences come from a woman aged 30 to 39 in good health.

V usage is TRBV7-2 and J usage is TRBJ2-3; D not certain. CDR3 size: 13 residues. V lost 2 bases, J lost 6 bases, and 9 bases lay in between. Germline CDR1 reads SGHTA; CDR2 reads FQGNSA. The CDR3 here is CASSLTPDDTQYF. The CDR3 bases are TGTGCCAGCAGCTTAACCCCCGACGATACGCAGTATTTT.

This clonotype was seen ten or more times. The chain combines TRBV7-9 with TRBJ2-5; D is ambiguous. Per the germline V gene, CDR1 is SEHNR and CDR2 is FQNEAQ (reference sequence). There are 12 residues in the CDR3. The V end was cut by 5 bases, the J end by 3 bases, with 7 bases between. CDR3 DNA sequence: TGTGCCAGCAGCAGGATGGAAGAGACCCAGTACTTC. This codes for CASSRMEETQYF.

To note about this clonotype: A read error is possible here, since a much larger clone lies one base away. The J gene is TRBJ2-7, the V gene TRBV20-1, with D maybe TRBD2 (5 bases). This CDR3 region has 13 residues. V was cut by 6 bases and J by 10 bases, with 22 bases left in between. The V gene's germline CDR1 is DFQATT and CDR2 SNEGSKA (reference sequence). Written as DNA, the CDR3 is TGCAGTGCCCTAGCCCTCTACAAAAACGTTCAGTACTTC. Translating it yields CSALALYKNVQYF.

This clonotype was counted between two and nine times. The genes are TRBV10-3 and TRBJ1-5, with unresolved D. The ends were cut back, 0 bases at V and 2 bases at J, with 8 bases in the middle. CDR1 ENHRY and CDR2 SYGVKD come from the germline V gene. CDR3 length: 15 amino acids. CDR3 nucleotide sequence: TGTGCCATCAGTGAGTCGGAGACGGGCAATCAGCCCCAGCATTTT. Translating gives CAISESETGNQPQHF.

This clonotype appeared a few times. The V gene is TRBV5-6, the J gene TRBJ2-7; no reliable D call. In germline, CDR1 is SGHDT, CDR2 YYEEEE. Trimming removed 1 base from V and 4 bases from J, with 9 bases in between. There are 13 residues in the CDR3. In nucleotides, the CDR3 is TGTGCCAGCAGCTTGTTGACAAAATACGAGCAGTACTTC. Translating gives CASSLLTKYEQYF. The complete variable domain, with remaining parts taken from reference TRBV5-6 and TRBJ2-7, reads DAGVTQSPTHLIKTRGQQVTLRCSPKSGHDTVSWYQQALGQGPQFIFQYYEEEERQRGNFPDRFSGHQFPNYSSELNVNALLLGDSALYLCASSLLTKYEQYFGPGTRLTVT.

This clonotype has a handful of counts. This sequence joins TRBV7-8 and TRBJ2-5; maybe TRBD2 (5 bases). The J call is uncertain, as TRBJ2-7 better fits the DNA end. The CDR3 spans 17 residues. CDR1 and CDR2 from the germline V gene are SGHVS and FQNEAQ. The CDR3 region has the DNA TGTGCCAGCAGCTTACGGGGTCGCGGGCTGAAAGACTACGAGCAGTACTTC. It translates to CASSLRGRGLKDYEQYF.

This clonotype showed up just a few times. The chain is built from TRBV27 and TRBJ2-1; D call uncertain. The CDR3 loop spans 16 amino acids. CDR1 and CDR2 from the germline V gene are MNHEY and SMNVEV (reference sequence). V dropped 3 bases and J dropped 2 bases, with 14 bases sitting between them. CDR3 bases: TGTGCCAGCAGTTTCCGAGCAGCCTCCCCCTACAATGAGCAGTTCTTC. It codes for CASSFRAASPYNEQFF.

This clonotype was counted between two and nine times. The rearrangement uses TRBV6-5 and TRBJ1-3; the match to TRBD1 covers 7 bases. Germline CDR1 reads MNHEY; CDR2 reads SVGAGI. The CDR3 has 17 residues. V was clipped by 5 bases and J by 0 bases; unmatched bases: 10. The CDR3 is CASSLQGNPLSGNTIYF. CDR3 in DNA: TGTGCCAGCAGTCTACAGGGGAACCCTCTCTCTGGAAACACCATATATTTT.

The rearrangement links TRBV28 to TRBJ2-2; D unclear. Trimming removed 3 bases at V and 7 bases at J, with 6 bases between. The germline CDR1 and CDR2 sequences are MDHEN and SYDVKM. The CDR3 is made up of 12 amino acids. This CDR3 reads CASSFSVGELFF. CDR3 DNA sequence: TGTGCCAGCAGTTTTAGTGTCGGGGAGCTGTTTTTT.

Remarks on this clonotype: A much larger clone lies a single base off, so this may be a read error. The chain has TRBV27 and TRBJ2-3; no firm D call. The CDR3 is 13 residues long. Trimming cost V 4 bases and J 10 bases, with 15 bases left between them. Germline V gene data show CDR1 as MNHEY and CDR2 as SMNVEV (reference sequence). CDR3: CASSSQNRDAQYF. CDR3 sequence (DNA): TGTGCCAGCAGTTCGCAGAATAGGGATGCGCAGTATTTT.

V is TRBV10-3 and J is TRBJ2-7, with D tentatively TRBD1 (5 bases). V lost 2 bases and J lost 4, with 12 bases in between. This CDR3 comprises 14 residues. Per the germline V gene, CDR1 is ENHRY and CDR2 is SYGVKD. CDR3: CAISEAGSWYEQYF. DNA of the CDR3: TGTGCCATCAGTGAGGCAGGGTCCTGGTACGAGCAGTACTTC.

This clonotype has at least ten counts. The V gene is TRBV11-2, the J gene TRBJ2-1; D is unresolved. Germline V gives CDR1 SGHAT, CDR2 FQNNGV. CDR3 length: 15 amino acids. Trimming stripped 4 bases from V and 0 bases from J, with 10 bases between. The CDR3 DNA reads as TGTGCCAGCAGCTCCGACCCGAGCTCCTACAATGAGCAGTTCTTC. Amino acid sequence: CASSSDPSSYNEQFF.

Remarks on this clonotype: A much larger clone is a single base away; this may be a read error. The chain joins TRBV9 to TRBJ2-7, with 11 bases matching TRBD2. Germline lookup yields CDR1 SGDLS and CDR2 YYNGEE. The CDR3 is made up of 16 amino acids. The CDR3 loop reads CTSSSPTSGASYEQYF. DNA of the CDR3: TGTACCAGCAGCTCACCGACTAGCGGGGCGTCCTACGAGCAGTACTTC.

This clonotype was counted ten times or more. The gene calls are TRBV5-6 and TRBJ2-1, with D perhaps matching TRBD2 (5 bases). Germline V CDR1 and CDR2: SGHDT, YYEEEE. The CDR3 contains 15 residues. Between the trimmed V and J ends, which lost 4 bases and 0 bases, there was a span of 11 bases. Here the CDR3 reads CASSSRESSYNEQFF. In nucleotides, the CDR3 is TGTGCCAGCAGCAGCCGGGAAAGCTCCTACAATGAGCAGTTCTTC.

V and J are TRBV7-2 and TRBJ2-7; D is perhaps TRBD1 or TRBD2 (5 bases each). Germline CDR1 SGHTA, CDR2 FQGNSA. The CDR3 sequence is 15 residues long. The V end was cut by 5 bases, the J end by 3 bases, with 17 bases between. In DNA form, the CDR3 reads TGTGCCAGCAGCCCCGGGGCCAGCGGCTACTACGAGCAGTACTTC. Its protein product is CASSPGASGYYEQYF. Using reference TRBV7-2 and TRBJ2-7 for the parts outside the CDR3, the full variable domain is GAGVSQSPSNKVTEKGKDVELRCDPISGHTALYWYRQSLGQGLEFLIYFQGNSAPDKSGLPSDRFSAERTGGSVSTLTIQRTQQEDSAVYLCASSPGASGYYEQYFGPGTRLTVT.

The chain uses TRBV5-1 and TRBJ2-1, with 8 bases identical to TRBD1. This CDR3 spans 14 amino acids. V lost 0 bases to trimming and J lost 8 bases; unmatched junction nucleotides: 4. Germline values: CDR1 SGHRS, CDR2 YFSETQ. CDR3 sequence reads: CASSLDTTGDEQFF. In DNA form, the CDR3 reads TGCGCCAGCAGCTTGGATACGACAGGGGATGAGCAGTTCTTC.

This chain connects TRBV2 to TRBJ2-1; D might be TRBD1 (7 bases). The DNA end is a closer match to TRBJ2-7, so the J assignment may be wrong. The V gene's germline CDR1 is SNHLY and CDR2 FYNNEI. The CDR3 sequence is 15 residues long. The CDR3 region is CASRAGQSSYNEQYF. DNA of the CDR3: TGTGCCAGCAGGGCGGGACAGAGCTCCTACAATGAGCAGTACTTC.

Here the CDR3 reads CASSRRQDQNYQETQYF. For the CDR3, the DNA is TGTGCCAGCAGCAGACGACAGGACCAGAACTACCAAGAGACCCAGTACTTC. V and J are TRBV6-6 and TRBJ2-5; tentative D call: TRBD1 (6 bases). V was pared by 6 bases and J by 0 bases, with 20 bases between. CDR1 MNHNY and CDR2 SVGAGI come from the germline V gene (reference sequence). The CDR3 is 17 residues long.

This clonotype has a handful of counts. J is TRBJ1-4 and V is TRBV15, with D possibly matching TRBD1 (6 bases). Germline-derived CDR1 and CDR2 are LNHNV and YYDKDF (reference sequence). Trimming took off 2 bases at V and 6 bases at J, with 16 bases between the two ends. This CDR3 is built from 16 residues. CDR3 nucleotide sequence: TGTGCCACCAGCAGAAGAACAGGGAGGAGGGATGAAAAACTGTTTTTT. Translation gives CATSRRTGRRDEKLFF.

The rearrangement links TRBV5-5 to TRBJ2-1; 7 positions match TRBD1. The CDR3 is 17 residues long. The germline V gene has CDR1 SGHKS and CDR2 YYEKEE (reference sequence). With V trimmed by 0 bases and J by 4 bases, 10 bases remained unmatched. The CDR3 DNA reads as TGTGCCAGCAGCTTGGAGGAGAGGGGGACAGAGTACAATGAGCAGTTCTTC. This codes for CASSLEERGTEYNEQFF.

Only a few counts were recorded for this clonotype. The V and J genes are TRBV28 and TRBJ1-2; D is uncertain. Germline CDR1 and CDR2: MDHEN and SYDVKM. The CDR3 length is 13 residues. Trimming cost V 3 bases and J 8 bases, with 13 bases left between them. This CDR3 is CASSLPSVLGYTF. Here the CDR3 DNA reads TGTGCCAGCAGTTTGCCGTCGGTCTTGGGCTACACCTTC.

For this clonotype: A single base separates this from a much larger clone, so it may be a read error. The chain has TRBV7-2 and TRBJ2-5, with 10 positions matching TRBD1. The germline gives CDR1 SGHTA, CDR2 FQGNSA. With V trimmed by 2 bases and J by 11 bases, 11 bases remained unmatched. This CDR3 has 15 amino acids. The CDR3 bases are TGTGCCAGCAGCTTATTCGACAGGGGGCGGGGTGAGCAGTACTTC. It yields the protein CASSLFDRGRGEQYF.

This clonotype was detected once. The chain has TRBV2 and TRBJ2-3; 9 nucleotides align to TRBD2. Germline CDR1 SNHLY, CDR2 FYNNEI. V was pared by 4 bases and J by 6 bases, with 8 bases of the junction left unmatched. This CDR3 is built from 15 residues. CDR3 amino acids: CASSALAGIGDTQYF. DNA of the CDR3: TGTGCCAGCAGTGCGCTAGCGGGGATAGGGGATACGCAGTATTTT.

The chain employs TRBV4-1 and TRBJ1-3; D is uncertain. Germline V lookup: CDR1 MGHRA, CDR2 YSYEKL. The CDR3 is made up of 13 amino acids. Trimming stripped 1 base from V and 2 bases from J, with 3 bases between. The CDR3 sequence is CASSQVPGNTIYF. As DNA, the CDR3 is TGCGCCAGCAGCCAAGTCCCTGGAAACACCATATATTTT.

A remark on this clonotype: The junction shows a germline mismatch at one end, possibly a read error. This chain connects TRBV9 to TRBJ2-3, with TRBD2 matching over 8 bases. This CDR3 is 16 amino acids long. Germline lookup yields CDR1 SGDLS and CDR2 YYNGEE. CDR3 loop: CAGSVGGGRRTDTQYF. The DNA for the CDR3 is TGTGCCGGCAGCGTTGGGGGCGGGAGGCGCACAGATACGCAGTATTTT.

The chain employs TRBV10-1 and TRBJ2-2; TRBD2 matches 10 bases. The V gene's germline CDR1 is WNHNN and CDR2 SYGVQD (reference sequence). The V and J ends lost 2 bases and 6 bases, in that order; junction bases with no gene match: 3. The CDR3 is made up of 15 amino acids. CDR3 residues: CASSESGRASGELFF. DNA of the CDR3: TGCGCCAGCAGTGAGAGCGGGAGGGCCTCCGGGGAGCTGTTTTTT.

Concerning this clonotype itself: With a much larger clone just one base away, this may be a read error. No conserved phenylalanine or tryptophan is present at the end of the CDR3, so a read error is the likely explanation. The genes are TRBV15 and TRBJ1-5, with 7 nucleotides matching TRBD1. CDR3 length: 16 amino acids. V dropped 3 bases and J dropped 0; count of bases not matched to a gene: 5. Germline V CDR1 and CDR2: LNHNV, YYDKDF (reference sequence). CDR3 residues: CATSRPRQGSNQPQHV. The CDR3 DNA sequence: TGTGCCACCAGCAGGCCACGACAGGGTAGCAATCAGCCCCAGCATGTT.

The chain recombines TRBV7-9 with TRBJ2-5; no clear D. The J call is doubtful: the DNA matches TRBJ2-7 better. CDR3 length equals 14 residues. Germline values: CDR1 SEHNR, CDR2 FQNEAQ (reference sequence). DNA for the CDR3: TGTGCCAGCGCCCCGGTCGCGAACTCCTACGAGCAGTACTTC. It encodes CASAPVANSYEQYF.

This clonotype has only a few counts. The CDR3 DNA reads TGTGCCAGCAGCCCTGATACAGCAGTGGAGGCCCAGTACTTC. Translating gives CASSPDTAVEAQYF. V is TRBV7-3 and J is TRBJ2-5; D may be TRBD2 (5 bases). The CDR3 spans 14 residues. Trimming pared 5 bases from V and 9 bases from J, leaving 19 bases between. Germline lookup yields CDR1 SGHTA and CDR2 FQGTGA.

This clonotype was counted once. The gene calls are TRBV19 and TRBJ2-7; TRBD2 matches 14 bases. Germline V gene data show CDR1 as LNHDA and CDR2 as SQIVND (reference sequence). V lost 3 bases to trimming and J lost 2 bases; unmatched junction nucleotides: 12. This CDR3 has 19 amino acids. The DNA of the CDR3 is TGTGCCAGTAGTATCGCCGGGACTAGCGGGAGAATAAATCCCTACGAGCAGTACTTC. This translates into CASSIAGTSGRINPYEQYF.